The text below deals with one T cell receptor (beta chain). The antigen remains undetermined. TCRdb reanalysed the reads using MiXCR and keeps one entry per CDR3 protein. The sample lists under 850,000 distinct CDR3 sequences; 35% to 45% were seen once. The data belong to a study of T cell repertoires in cytomegalovirus infection. In the study overall: Matching HLA type and CMV infection were both indicated by public TCR beta signatures.

The CDR3 covers 16 residues. CDR1 is MNHNY and CDR2 is SVGAGI in the germline V gene (reference sequence). Trimming cost V 4 bases and J 2 bases; bases outside gene matches: 7. Broader study findings: There were HLA-C-restricted CMV-specific TCR beta clonotypes dominating the ex vivo response. People with CMV and the relevant HLA were identified by cumulative public TCR beta family frequency.

The origin of this receptor is a human donor in good health (CMV status not recorded). Some clones in this sample may be carry-over from other donors' samples. V and J are TRBV6-6 and TRBJ2-3; 9 nucleotides align to TRBD2. The sample taken for sequencing was PBMCs. The CDR3 sequence: CASSSFSGSVTDTQYF. The DNA for the CDR3 is TGTGCCAGCAGTTCCTTTAGCGGGAGTGTCACAGATACGCAGTATTTT.